A selection of T cell receptor beta chains follows, all from one sample in a study of human T cells and chemical hapten exposure. TCRdb reprocessed the RACE reads via MiXCR and lists one record per CDR3 protein. The repertoire holds approximately 350,000 distinct CDR3 sequences, with roughly 6.9% as singletons. This specimen was whole blood, taken in connection with sensitization to the hapten diphenylcyclopropenone (DPC). The receptors here all came from a young woman with alopecia areata. Some clones in this sample may be carry-over from other donors' samples. Both conserved end residues are part of each CDR3. A D gene is named only where the DNA matches it firmly. Clone size appears in some rows only: once, few, many, or a class for an expanded clone.

CDR3 length,V gene,clone size,J gene,D gene,CDR3 DNA,CDR3 protein
13,TRBV20-1,few,TRBJ2-3,.,TGCAGTGCTAGAGTATACAGCACAGATACGCAGTATTTT,CSARVYSTDTQYF
16,TRBV20-1,few,TRBJ2-3,.,TGCAGTGCTAGAGTCTCAGGGGTTTTGATCACAGATACGCAGTATTTT,CSARVSGVLITDTQYF
13,TRBV4-1,.,TRBJ2-3,.,TGCGCATCACGGGCGCAGGGCTCAGATACGCAGTATTTT,CASRAQGSDTQYF
13,TRBV27,few,TRBJ1-5,.,TGTGCCAGCAGTTTATCGAGGGTTGGGCCCCAGCATTTT,CASSLSRVGPQHF
14,TRBV27,.,TRBJ1-4,.,TGTGCCAGCAGTTACGCCGGGACGAATGAAAAACTGTTTTTT,CASSYAGTNEKLFF
12,TRBV29-1,few,TRBJ1-2,.,TGCAGCGTTGAACAACAGGGATATGGCTACACCTTC,CSVEQQGYGYTF
16,TRBV9,many,TRBJ2-3,.,TGTGCCAGCAGCGTAGGACTTTCTCCTAGCACAGATACGCAGTATTTT,CASSVGLSPSTDTQYF
17,TRBV4-2,.,TRBJ2-3,.,TGTGCCAGCAGCCAAGATCTCGGGACTTATAGCACAGATACGCAGTATTTT,CASSQDLGTYSTDTQYF
16,TRBV12-3/TRBV12-4,few,TRBJ1-1,.,TGTGCCAGCAGTTTATTCCCTACAGGTTCGGGCACTGAAGCTTTCTTT,CASSLFPTGSGTEAFF
13,TRBV4-1,few,TRBJ1-3,.,TGCGCCAGCAGCCAAGCGGTGGACGGACCCATATATTTT,CASSQAVDGPIYF
12,TRBV5-1,many,TRBJ2-7,.,TGCGCCAGCATGGACGGCTTTGGAGAGCAGTACTTC,CASMDGFGEQYF
12,TRBV15,few,TRBJ2-7,.,TGTGCCACCAGCAGAGATGTCGATCGACGGTACTTC,CATSRDVDRRYF
17,TRBV7-9,few,TRBJ1-2,.,TGTGCCAGCAGCCCGATGGGGAGGACAGAGCCTAACTATGGCTACACCTTC,CASSPMGRTEPNYGYTF
13,TRBV18,many,TRBJ2-7,.,TGTGCCAGCTCACCCCCGGGAGCCTACGAGCAGTACTTC,CASSPPGAYEQYF
14,TRBV12-3/TRBV12-4,few,TRBJ1-6,TRBD1,TGTGCCAGCAGTGTCGGACAGGGTTATTCACCCCTCCACTTT,CASSVGQGYSPLHF
13,TRBV11-2,.,TRBJ1-4,.,TGTGCCAGCAGCTTAGGCCGGTTTGAAAAACTGTTTTTT,CASSLGRFEKLFF
14,TRBV18,.,TRBJ2-5,TRBD1,TGTGCCAGCTCACCACGACAGGGCGCAGAGACCCAGTACTTC,CASSPRQGAETQYF
15,TRBV7-2,few,TRBJ2-2,.,TGTGCCAGCAGCTTAGTCAGCTCGAACACCGGGGAGCTGTTTTTT,CASSLVSSNTGELFF